The T cell receptor (beta chain) under discussion was sequenced for a study of cytomegalovirus exposure and HLA in healthy donors. Regarding the study as a whole: The likely origin of a cluster of highly shared sequence variants was a sequencing artifact.

To note about this clone: The antigen remains unidentified.

V shed 4 bases and J shed 0 bases, with 13 bases lying between them. There are 15 residues in the CDR3. Germline V gene sequence: CDR1 SGDLS, CDR2 YYNGEE. Primers included in the PCR were 60 Vbeta and 13 Jbeta primers. TCRdb's copy holds only in-frame clones and misses some; the assay was immunoSEQ multiplex PCR. The listing records 60,000 to 80,000 clones. The chain recombines TRBV9 with TRBJ1-1, with TRBD1 as a possible D gene (6 bases). The sequenced material came from PBMCs. This TCR derives from a boy between 10 and 17 years old in good health and CMV-seronegative. The CDR3 coding sequence is TGTGCCAGCAGCCCAACGGACAGCTTGAACACTGAAGCTTTCTTT. Translation: CASSPTDSLNTEAFF.